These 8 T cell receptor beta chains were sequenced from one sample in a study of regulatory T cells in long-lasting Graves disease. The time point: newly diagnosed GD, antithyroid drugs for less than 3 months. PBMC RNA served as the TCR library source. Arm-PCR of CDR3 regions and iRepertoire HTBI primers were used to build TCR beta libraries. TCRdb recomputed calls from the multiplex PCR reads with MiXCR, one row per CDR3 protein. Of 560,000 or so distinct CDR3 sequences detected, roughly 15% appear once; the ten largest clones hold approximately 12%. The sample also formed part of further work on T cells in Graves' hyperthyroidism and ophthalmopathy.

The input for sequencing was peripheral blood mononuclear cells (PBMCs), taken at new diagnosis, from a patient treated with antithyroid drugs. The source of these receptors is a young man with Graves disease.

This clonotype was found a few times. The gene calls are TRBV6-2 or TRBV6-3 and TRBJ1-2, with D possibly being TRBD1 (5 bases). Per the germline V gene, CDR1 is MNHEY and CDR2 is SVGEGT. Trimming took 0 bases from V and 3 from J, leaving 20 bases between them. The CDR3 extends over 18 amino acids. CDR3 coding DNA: TGTGCCAGCAGTTACTCACGGGAAGACGGGGGGGGATACTATGGCTACACCTTC. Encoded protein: CASSYSREDGGGYYGYTF.

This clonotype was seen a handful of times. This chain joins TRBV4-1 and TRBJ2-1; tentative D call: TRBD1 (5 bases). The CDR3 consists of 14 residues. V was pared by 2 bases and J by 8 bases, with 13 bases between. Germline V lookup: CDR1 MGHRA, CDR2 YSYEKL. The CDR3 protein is CASSQYQGYDEQFF. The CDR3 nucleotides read TGCGCCAGCAGCCAATACCAGGGTTACGATGAGCAGTTCTTC.

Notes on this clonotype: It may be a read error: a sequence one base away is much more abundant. The CDR3 sequence is CAWRVGGGDEAFF. CDR3 coding DNA: TGTGCCTGGCGTGTCGGGGGTGGGGACGAAGCTTTCTTT. The rearrangement links TRBV30 to TRBJ1-1; D may be TRBD1 (5 bases). This CDR3 spans 13 amino acids. In germline, CDR1 is GTSNPN, CDR2 SVGIG (reference sequence).

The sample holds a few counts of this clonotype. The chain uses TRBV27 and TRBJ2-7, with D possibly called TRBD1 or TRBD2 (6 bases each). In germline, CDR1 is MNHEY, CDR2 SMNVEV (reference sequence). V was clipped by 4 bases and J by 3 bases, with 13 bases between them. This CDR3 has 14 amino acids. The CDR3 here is CASSSGDTLYEQYF. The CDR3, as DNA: TGTGCCAGCAGTTCGGGGGACACTCTCTACGAGCAGTACTTC.

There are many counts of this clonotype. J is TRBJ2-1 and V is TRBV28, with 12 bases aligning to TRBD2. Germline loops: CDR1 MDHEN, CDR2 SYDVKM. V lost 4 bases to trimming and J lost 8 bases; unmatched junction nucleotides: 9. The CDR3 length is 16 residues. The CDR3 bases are TGTGCCAGCAGTTCGCACCGGACTAGCGGGAACGATGAGCAGTTCTTC. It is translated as CASSSHRTSGNDEQFF.

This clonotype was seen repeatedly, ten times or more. The CDR3 is CAISSRSRREDRGSEFF. Written as DNA, the CDR3 is TGTGCCATCAGTTCTAGGAGCCGGCGGGAGGACCGCGGATCGGAGTTCTTC. The V and J genes are TRBV10-3 and TRBJ2-1; 8 nucleotides line up with TRBD2. Germline V lookup: CDR1 ENHRY, CDR2 SYGVKD. This CDR3 spans 17 amino acids. With 5 bases clipped from V and 14 bases from J, the junction kept 23 bases outside the gene matches.

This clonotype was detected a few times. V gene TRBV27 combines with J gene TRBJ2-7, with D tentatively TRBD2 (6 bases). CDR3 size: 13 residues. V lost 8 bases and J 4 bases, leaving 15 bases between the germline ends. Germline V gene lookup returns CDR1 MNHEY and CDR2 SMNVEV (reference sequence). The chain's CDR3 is CASAPGTLYEQYF. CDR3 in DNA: TGTGCCAGCGCACCCGGGACTCTTTACGAGCAGTACTTC.

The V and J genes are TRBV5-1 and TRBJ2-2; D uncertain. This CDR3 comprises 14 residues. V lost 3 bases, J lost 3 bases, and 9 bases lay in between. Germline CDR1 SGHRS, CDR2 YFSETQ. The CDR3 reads CASSSLRDTGELFF. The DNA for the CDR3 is TGCGCCAGCAGCTCCCTTCGGGACACCGGGGAGCTGTTTTTT.